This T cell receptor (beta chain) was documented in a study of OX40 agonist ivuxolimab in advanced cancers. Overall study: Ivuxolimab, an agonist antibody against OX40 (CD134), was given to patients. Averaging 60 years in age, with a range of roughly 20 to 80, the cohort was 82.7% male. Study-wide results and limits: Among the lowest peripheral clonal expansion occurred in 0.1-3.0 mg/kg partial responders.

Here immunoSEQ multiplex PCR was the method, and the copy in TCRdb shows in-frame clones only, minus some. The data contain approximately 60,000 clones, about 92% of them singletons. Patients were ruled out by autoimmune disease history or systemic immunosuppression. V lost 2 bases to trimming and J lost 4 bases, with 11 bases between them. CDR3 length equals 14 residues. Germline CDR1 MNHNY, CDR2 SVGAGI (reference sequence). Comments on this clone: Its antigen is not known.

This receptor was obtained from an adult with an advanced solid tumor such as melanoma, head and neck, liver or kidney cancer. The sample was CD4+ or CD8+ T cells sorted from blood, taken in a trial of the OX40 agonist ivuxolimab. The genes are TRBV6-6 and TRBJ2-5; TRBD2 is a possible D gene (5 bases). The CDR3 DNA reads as TGTGCCAGCAGTTACAGAGGGTTCGCAGAGACCCAGTACTTC. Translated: CASSYRGFAETQYF.